This entry lists 26 T cell receptor beta chains sequenced from one sample in a study of blood T cells in healthy people across ages. Sample-barcoded 5' priming and a J-beta primer mix drove a second PCR of about 6 to 12 cycles. TCRdb called the 5' RACE reads again in MiXCR, with one record for every CDR3 protein. In the table there are over 1,500,000 distinct CDR3 sequences, 49% of which are singletons. Source material: blood. The receptors were sampled from a woman aged 40 to 50 in good health.

Comments on this clonotype: The junction does not match germline at one end; this may be a read error. The V gene is TRBV28, the J gene TRBJ2-7; D is possibly TRBD2 (6 bases). Germline lookup yields CDR1 MDHEN and CDR2 SYDVKM. The CDR3 is 14 amino acids. CDR3 amino acids: CAGSLTGGRGEQYF. Written as DNA, the CDR3 is TGTGCCGGCAGTTTAACCGGGGGTAGGGGCGAGCAGTACTTC.

The chain recombines TRBV29-1 with TRBJ2-3, with 8 nucleotides matching TRBD1. CDR1 is SQVTM and CDR2 is ANQGSEA in the germline V gene. Trimming at V came to 4 bases and at J to 1 base, leaving 7 bases not matched to a gene. The CDR3 totals 15 residues. The CDR3 sequence is CSVAQGASGTDTQYF. The DNA for the CDR3 is TGCAGCGTTGCCCAGGGGGCATCAGGCACAGATACGCAGTATTTT.

The chain couples TRBV7-3 to TRBJ2-1, with TRBD2 matching over 10 bases. Germline V gene data show CDR1 as SGHTA and CDR2 as FQGTGA. The CDR3 consists of 19 residues. The junction had 13 bases not matched to a gene; V was cut back by 1 base and J by 4 bases. CDR3 loop: CASSLNLLAGAETYNEQFF. The CDR3 DNA is TGTGCCAGCAGCTTAAATCTGCTAGCGGGGGCCGAAACATACAATGAGCAGTTCTTC.

This clonotype was detected only a few times. The CDR3, as DNA: TGTGCCAGCAGTTTAGAGGCTAGCGGGGGCTACAATGAGCAGTTCTTC. Protein sequence: CASSLEASGGYNEQFF. The chain is built from TRBV12-3 or TRBV12-4 and TRBJ2-1; 10 positions match TRBD2. The junction had 3 bases not matched to a gene; V was cut back by 1 base and J by 3 bases. The CDR3 runs to 16 residues.

This rearrangement joins TRBV6-5 to TRBJ2-3; D remains ambiguous. This CDR3 is built from 16 residues. Deletions cut 6 bases from V and 6 bases from J, with 22 bases between. Germline V gene sequence: CDR1 MNHEY, CDR2 SVGAGI. The CDR3 bases are TGTGCCAGCAGGGACCGACCCGCCGGGTTCACCGATACGCAGTATTTT. Translating gives CASRDRPAGFTDTQYF.

This clonotype was detected only a few times. J is TRBJ1-6 and V is TRBV6-5, with D possibly TRBD1 on 5 matching bases. The CDR3 consists of 13 residues. V dropped 6 bases and J dropped 8 bases, with 11 bases sitting between them. The V gene's germline CDR1 is MNHEY and CDR2 SVGAGI. CDR3 in amino acids: CASSGTVDSPLHF. In DNA, the CDR3 is TGTGCCAGCAGCGGGACCGTGGATTCACCCCTCCACTTT.

This chain links TRBV6-5 with TRBJ2-7, with TRBD1 identical over 9 bases. After removal of 2 bases from V and 4 bases from J, the junction contained 3 bases not matched to a gene. The CDR3 extends over 14 amino acids. The V gene's germline CDR1 is MNHEY and CDR2 SVGAGI. The CDR3 DNA reads as TGTGCCAGCAGTTACGACAGGGGGGGTTACGAGCAGTACTTC. It is translated as CASSYDRGGYEQYF.

This clonotype was seen just once. The chain employs TRBV23-1 and TRBJ1-2, with no clear D. TRBV23-1 is treated as an ORF (open reading frame) with a function not yet certain. Trimming left V 3 bases short and J 3 bases short, with 23 bases between. This CDR3 is built from 18 residues. CDR3 nucleotide sequence: TGCGCCAGCAGTCATTGTAAGGATCGTGGAGGTGTTTACTATGGCTACACCTTC. Protein product: CASSHCKDRGGVYYGYTF.

This clonotype came up once. The J gene is TRBJ1-2, the V gene TRBV28, with D perhaps TRBD1 (5 bases). Germline CDR1 and CDR2: MDHEN and SYDVKM. This CDR3 spans 14 amino acids. V gave up 2 bases and J gave up 5 bases, with 12 bases separating them. The CDR3 loop reads CASSLVPRVYGYTF. DNA of the CDR3: TGTGCCAGCAGTTTAGTTCCCAGGGTTTATGGCTACACCTTC.

V gene TRBV5-6 combines with J gene TRBJ2-5; possible D gene TRBD2, 5 bases. CDR3 length: 15 residues. Trimming shortened V by 4 bases and J by 2 bases, and 15 bases separated the two germline ends. Germline-derived CDR1 and CDR2 are SGHDT and YYEEEE. The CDR3 loop reads CASSLLREGQETQYF. The CDR3 coding sequence is TGTGCCAGCAGCCTCCTGAGAGAGGGACAAGAGACCCAGTACTTC.

CDR3 loop: CSARDPQGSNNSPLHF. The CDR3 coding sequence is TGCAGTGCTAGAGACCCCCAGGGAAGTAATAATTCACCCCTCCACTTT. The chain links TRBV20-1 to TRBJ1-6, with D maybe TRBD1 (5 bases). The CDR3 runs to 16 residues. Germline V gene sequence: CDR1 DFQATT, CDR2 SNEGSKA (reference sequence). V dropped 0 bases and J dropped 5 bases, with 14 bases sitting between them.

CDR3 DNA: TGTGCCAGCAGCCCTCAGGGGGTTTCACCCCTCCACTTT. This encodes CASSPQGVSPLHF. This chain joins TRBV7-9 and TRBJ1-6; TRBD1 aligns across 7 bases. Germline loops: CDR1 SEHNR, CDR2 FQNEAQ (reference sequence). The V segment lost 5 bases and the J segment 9 bases; nucleotides outside the gene matches: 4. The CDR3 spans 13 residues.

This clonotype was counted between two and nine times. The chain couples TRBV7-2 to TRBJ2-4; D possibly matches TRBD1 or TRBD2 (7 bases each). CDR3 length: 15 amino acids. The germline V and J ends were trimmed by 5 bases and 3 bases, with 14 bases remaining between them. Germline assignment: CDR1 SGHTA and CDR2 FQGNSA. The CDR3 sequence: CASSPQGGVKNIQYF. DNA of the CDR3: TGTGCCAGCAGCCCCCAGGGGGGGGTCAAAAACATTCAGTACTTC.

J is TRBJ1-2 and V is TRBV28; tentatively, D is TRBD1 (5 bases). Looked up from germline, CDR1 is MDHEN and CDR2 is SYDVKM. This CDR3 region has 14 residues. V was pared by 3 bases and J by 5 bases, with 13 bases between. The CDR3 bases are TGTGCCAGCAGTTTTAGGGACGGCTGGTATGGCTACACCTTC. Protein: CASSFRDGWYGYTF.

As to this clonotype: A junction end diverges from the germline sequence, so it may reflect a read error. The chain couples TRBV25-1 to TRBJ2-1; tentative D call: TRBD1 (5 bases). This CDR3 is built from 14 residues. Germline values: CDR1 MGHDK, CDR2 SYGVNS. CDR3 region: CAGSAQDQNNEQFF. CDR3 DNA: TGTGCCGGCAGTGCACAGGACCAGAACAATGAGCAGTTCTTC.

The rearrangement links TRBV5-1 to TRBJ2-1; 8 bases are shared with TRBD1. Germline V gives CDR1 SGHRS, CDR2 YFSETQ. The CDR3 contains 15 residues. V was clipped by 7 bases and J by 7 bases; unmatched bases: 13. CDR3 residues: CASEGARGLMNEQFF. For the CDR3, the DNA is TGCGCCAGCGAGGGGGCCAGGGGGCTAATGAATGAGCAGTTCTTC.

This clonotype was counted a few times. This chain joins TRBV7-2 and TRBJ2-1; D possibly corresponds to TRBD1 (5 bases). The V end lost 3 bases, the J end lost 1 base, and 10 bases lay between the germline ends. In germline, CDR1 is SGHTA, CDR2 FQGNSA. The CDR3 has 15 residues. Here the CDR3 DNA reads TGTGCCAGCAGCTTTAGGGGTTATTCCTACAATGAGCAGTTCTTC. As protein: CASSFRGYSYNEQFF.

This clonotype has only a few counts. J is TRBJ1-5 and V is TRBV10-3; D unresolved. Germline V gene data show CDR1 as ENHRY and CDR2 as SYGVKD. The CDR3 consists of 12 residues. V lost 8 bases, J lost 3 bases, and 8 bases lay in between. DNA for the CDR3: TGTGCCATCGCGGGAAACAATCAGCCCCAGCATTTT. It translates to CAIAGNNQPQHF.

CDR3: CASSSGGTLYGYTF. The DNA of the CDR3 is TGCGCCAGCAGCTCAGGGGGGACCCTCTATGGCTACACCTTC. V usage is TRBV5-1 and J usage is TRBJ1-2; TRBD1 agrees at 7 bases. Trimming at V came to 3 bases and at J to 4 bases, leaving 6 bases not matched to a gene. There are 14 residues in the CDR3. Looked up from germline, CDR1 is SGHRS and CDR2 is YFSETQ.

This chain links TRBV20-1 with TRBJ1-5; D is uncertain. The CDR3 consists of 15 residues. Germline CDR1 reads DFQATT; CDR2 reads SNEGSKA (reference sequence). Trimming removed 2 bases from V and 4 bases from J, with 15 bases in between. The CDR3 sequence is CSARNPNLPNQPQHF. The CDR3 region has the DNA TGCAGTGCTAGAAATCCAAACCTCCCGAATCAGCCCCAGCATTTT.

The chain is built from TRBV7-2 and TRBJ1-6, with D possibly matching TRBD1 (5 bases). The germline gives CDR1 SGHTA, CDR2 FQGNSA. CDR3 size: 18 residues. V lost 7 bases and J lost 0, with 19 bases in between. Here the CDR3 DNA reads TGTGCCAGCACCCTGGGGCTCGTAGGGAGCTCCTATAATTCACCCCTCCACTTT. Translating it yields CASTLGLVGSSYNSPLHF.

This chain uses TRBV29-1 with TRBJ2-3, with D unclear. The V and J ends lost 4 bases and 2 bases respectively, with 7 bases between them. The CDR3 is made up of 12 amino acids. The germline V gene has CDR1 SQVTM and CDR2 ANQGSEA. This chain's CDR3 is CSVVRYTDTQYF. DNA for the CDR3: TGCAGCGTTGTCCGCTACACAGATACGCAGTATTTT.

CDR3 sequence reads: CASSQVAGASSYEQYF. The DNA of the CDR3 is TGCGCCAGCAGCCAAGTTGCGGGGGCCAGCTCCTACGAGCAGTACTTC. This chain links TRBV4-1 with TRBJ2-7; TRBD2 is a possible D gene (7 bases). V was clipped by 1 base and J by 0 bases, with 13 bases between them. The CDR3 loop spans 16 amino acids. The germline CDR1 and CDR2 sequences are MGHRA and YSYEKL.

The table lists this clonotype with a few counts. The CDR3 region has the DNA TGTGCCAGCAGCCCATTTCTAGGGGGATCGGATACGCAGTATTTT. Translation gives CASSPFLGGSDTQYF. The J gene is TRBJ2-3, the V gene TRBV28; tentatively, D is TRBD1 (6 bases). The V end was cut by 6 bases, the J end by 6 bases, with 19 bases between. The length of the CDR3 is 15 residues. Germline CDR1 MDHEN, CDR2 SYDVKM.

This sequence joins TRBV5-6 and TRBJ2-4; perhaps TRBD2 as D (5 bases). Trimming shortened V by 7 bases and J by 13 bases, and 18 bases separated the two germline ends. There are 12 residues in the CDR3. CDR1 is SGHDT and CDR2 is YYEEEE in the germline V gene. The CDR3: CASARGSNEQYF. The CDR3 bases are TGTGCCAGCGCTAGAGGGAGCAATGAGCAGTACTTC.

This rearrangement joins TRBV2 to TRBJ1-1, with a possible D match to TRBD1 (6 bases). The CDR3 is 14 amino acids. Looked up from germline, CDR1 is SNHLY and CDR2 is FYNNEI. Trimming cost V 7 bases and J 3 bases, with 15 bases left between them. The CDR3 nucleotides are TGTGCCAGCATACGAAGGTCAGGGGACACTGAAGCTTTCTTT. This encodes CASIRRSGDTEAFF.